This T cell receptor beta chain was sequenced for a study of T cell repertoires in cytomegalovirus infection. Regarding the study as a whole: In two of eight donors, the top clonotype was HLA-C-restricted CMV-specific.

Note on this clonotype: As yet, its antigen is unknown. The junction differs from germline at one of its ends, possibly a read error.

Using its own MiXCR run on the reads, TCRdb lists one record per CDR3 protein. The profile shows fewer than 850,000 distinct CDR3 sequences, 25% to 30% of them singletons. The starting material was cultured CD8+ T cells from PBMCs, obtained from culture after CMV antigen stimulation. This receptor was obtained from a human donor in good health (CMV status not recorded). Some clones in this sample may be carry-over from other donors' samples.

The CDR3 DNA is TGTGCCAGCAGTCTATCGCCTTGGAGTGATACGCAGTATTTT. It translates to CASSLSPWSDTQYF. The chain is built from TRBV27 and TRBJ2-3; D uncertain. Per the germline V gene, CDR1 is MNHEY and CDR2 is SMNVEV (reference sequence). This CDR3 contains 14 residues.